This T cell receptor beta chain was recovered during a study of blood T cell repertoires in COVID-19. Whole-study context: Material from acute and convalescent COVID-19 was sourced from the United States, Italy and Spain. PBMCs, B-cell-depleted T cells, or T cells provided the cDNA or gDNA that made up the material.

Original methodology: The assay estimated nucleated cells by amplifying reference gene primers. Measured with immunoSEQ multiplex PCR; TCRdb has only the in-frame clones, and not every one. The D gene and trimming were derived from the DNA, and the V and J assignments and clone size from that table. The sample lists approximately 88,000 clones; about 93% were seen once. The V and J ends lost 5 bases and 1 base respectively, with 8 bases between them. The CDR3 loop spans 13 amino acids. Sequenced material: peripheral blood. The receptor comes from a woman in her forties or fifties in a cohort sampled during active COVID-19. The chain carries TRBV12-3 or TRBV12-4 and TRBJ1-1; no reliable D call. The CDR3 DNA sequence: TGTGCCAGCAGTCGCGATGCGAACACTGAAGCTTTCTTT. Protein product: CASSRDANTEAFF.